These 26 T cell receptor beta chains originate from one sample sequenced in a study of cytomegalovirus exposure and HLA in healthy donors. This table comes from immunoSEQ multiplex PCR, and its TCRdb copy is limited to in-frame clones, with some not included. The data hold about 220,000 clones, with roughly 88% observed a single time. The sequencing input was PBMCs. The receptors originated from a woman aged 18-29 years in good health and CMV-seronegative.

This clone was recorded once. The chain couples TRBV4-3 to TRBJ1-1; 7 bases are a match to TRBD1. In germline, CDR1 is LGHNA, CDR2 YSLEER. Trimming removed 2 bases from V and 5 bases from J; junction bases left unmatched: 20. The length of the CDR3 is 19 residues. CDR3 amino acids: CASSQNPRTGTEGLTEAFF. The CDR3 coding sequence is TGCGCCAGCAGCCAAAATCCGCGCACGGGGACAGAAGGGCTGACTGAAGCTTTCTTT.

The V call is TRBV27, the J call TRBJ2-2; maybe TRBD2 (5 bases). CDR1 and CDR2 from the germline V gene are MNHEY and SMNVEV (reference sequence). The CDR3 consists of 16 residues. V shed 7 bases and J shed 1 base, with 16 bases lying between them. CDR3 DNA: TGTGCCAGCACTAGTTTCCGGGAAAAGAACACCGGGGAGCTGTTTTTT. It yields the protein CASTSFREKNTGELFF.

The rearrangement joins TRBV5-4 to TRBJ2-1, with D maybe TRBD1 (6 bases). Trimming stripped 0 bases from V and 5 bases from J, with 9 bases between. This CDR3 is built from 14 residues. Germline CDR1 and CDR2: SGHNT and YYREEE (reference sequence). CDR3: CASSLDRANNEQFF. Written as DNA, the CDR3 is TGTGCCAGCAGCTTGGACAGGGCGAACAATGAGCAGTTCTTC.

This chain connects TRBV5-1 to TRBJ2-5, with 9 bases identical to TRBD2. CDR1 is SGHRS and CDR2 is YFSETQ in the germline V gene. Unmatched junction bases numbered 12, after V lost 3 bases and J lost 3 bases. This CDR3 comprises 17 residues. Here the CDR3 reads CASSYSRLAESKETQYF. The CDR3, as DNA: TGCGCCAGCAGCTACTCTAGACTAGCGGAGTCAAAAGAGACCCAGTACTTC.

This chain connects TRBV5-6 to TRBJ2-2; a weak D match, TRBD2 (5 bases). Germline V lookup: CDR1 SGHDT, CDR2 YYEEEE. Trimming removed 7 bases at V and 4 bases at J, with 17 bases between. The CDR3 contains 15 residues. Here the CDR3 DNA reads TGTGCCAGCTCCTATGGGCTCGAGGGCACCGGGGAGCTGTTTTTT. Translating gives CASSYGLEGTGELFF. Variable domain in full (rest from reference TRBV5-6 and TRBJ2-2): DAGVTQSPTHLIKTRGQQVTLRCSPKSGHDTVSWYQQALGQGPQFIFQYYEEEERQRGNFPDRFSGHQFPNYSSELNVNALLLGDSALYLCASSYGLEGTGELFFGEGSRLTVL.

The chain employs TRBV9 and TRBJ2-3, with D unclear. CDR1 and CDR2 (germline): SGDLS, YYNGEE. The V end was cut by 3 bases, the J end by 1 base, with 3 bases between. The CDR3 sequence is 12 residues long. CDR3 bases: TGTGCCAGCAGCGGCGGCACAGATACGCAGTATTTT. Protein sequence: CASSGGTDTQYF.

The rearrangement uses TRBV27 and TRBJ2-5, with TRBD1 identical over 7 bases. The trim removed 5 bases at V and 2 bases at J, leaving 14 bases unmatched. Germline-derived CDR1 and CDR2 are MNHEY and SMNVEV (reference sequence). This CDR3 has 17 residues. CDR3: CASSRTGRGSNQETQYF. The CDR3 region has the DNA TGTGCCAGCAGTCGGACAGGAAGGGGTAGTAATCAAGAGACCCAGTACTTC.

V and J are TRBV10-2 and TRBJ2-7; 12 nucleotides align to TRBD2. CDR1 and CDR2 (germline): WSHSY, SAAADI. Trimming removed 4 bases from V and 4 bases from J; junction bases left unmatched: 5. This CDR3 region has 15 residues. The DNA for the CDR3 is TGCGCCAGCAGTGGACTAGCGGGAGTCGTGTACGAGCAGTACTTC. Translated, it gives CASSGLAGVVYEQYF.

V is TRBV4-2 and J is TRBJ2-3; 9 nucleotides match TRBD2. Per germline, CDR1 LGHNA and CDR2 YNFKEQ. V was clipped by 4 bases and J by 6 bases; unmatched bases: 14. The CDR3 length is 17 residues. CDR3 protein: CASSPPVAGGEGDTQYF. The DNA for the CDR3 is TGTGCCAGCAGCCCCCCCGTCGCGGGAGGGGAAGGGGATACGCAGTATTTT.

This chain joins TRBV6-1 and TRBJ1-1; 8 nucleotides align to TRBD1. Germline V gene sequence: CDR1 MNHNS, CDR2 SASEGT. This CDR3 comprises 13 residues. V lost 6 bases, J lost 4 bases, and 4 bases stayed unmatched. CDR3 in amino acids: CASSRTGPTEAFF. DNA for the CDR3: TGTGCCAGCAGCCGGACAGGGCCCACTGAAGCTTTCTTT.

The chain recombines TRBV2 with TRBJ2-7; D may be TRBD1 (6 bases). CDR1 and CDR2 (germline): SNHLY, FYNNEI. CDR3 size: 13 residues. The ends were cut back, 5 bases at V and 2 bases at J, with 10 bases in the middle. CDR3 region: CASSRDKTYEQYF. The CDR3 region has the DNA TGTGCCAGCAGTCGGGACAAGACCTACGAGCAGTACTTC. The variable domain in full, completed from reference TRBV2 and TRBJ2-7, reads EPEVTQTPSHQVTQMGQEVILRCVPISNHLYFYWYRQILGQKVEFLVSFYNNEISEKSEIFDDQFSVERPDGSNFTLKIRSTKLEDSAMYFCASSRDKTYEQYFGPGTRLTVT.

This chain uses TRBV7-9 with TRBJ1-5, with 7 bases that match TRBD1. Per germline, CDR1 SEHNR and CDR2 FQNEAQ (reference sequence). This CDR3 spans 13 amino acids. J was trimmed by 5 bases and V by 4 bases; bases with no gene match: 2. The CDR3 coding sequence is TGTGCCAGCAGCTCCGGACAGGATCAGCCCCAGCATTTT. As protein: CASSSGQDQPQHF.

V and J are TRBV18 and TRBJ2-7, with 9 bases lining up with TRBD1. The CDR3 extends over 15 amino acids. J gave up 3 bases and V 1 base, and 4 bases lay outside the gene matches. Per the germline V gene, CDR1 is KGHSH and CDR2 is LQKENI. The CDR3, as DNA: TGTGCCAGCTCACCACAGGGGACAGGGAGCTACGAGCAGTACTTC. Translating gives CASSPQGTGSYEQYF.

This clone was found a few times. This chain joins TRBV10-3 and TRBJ2-6; a weak D match, TRBD2 (7 bases). V lost 6 bases and J 0 bases, leaving 15 bases between the germline ends. Germline loops: CDR1 ENHRY, CDR2 SYGVKD. The CDR3 totals 17 residues. This chain's CDR3 is CAIRQQGGDSGANVLTF. In DNA, the CDR3 is TGTGCCATCAGACAACAGGGAGGGGACTCTGGGGCCAACGTCCTGACTTTC.

The CDR3 DNA reads TGTGCCAGCAGTTCAGGACTAGCGGGAATTGGAGAGCAGTTCTTC. It codes for CASSSGLAGIGEQFF. The rearrangement joins TRBV27 to TRBJ2-1; 12 positions agree with TRBD2. The CDR3 spans 15 residues. Germline loops: CDR1 MNHEY, CDR2 SMNVEV (reference sequence). V shed 4 bases, J shed 10 bases, and the junction held 8 bases outside the gene matches.

In the case of this clone: The sample contains more than one DNA sequence encoding this CDR3. The chain carries TRBV27 and TRBJ1-3; D ambiguous. This CDR3 is 14 amino acids long. V lost 3 bases to trimming and J lost 0 bases, with 6 bases between them. Germline CDR1 is MNHEY and CDR2 is SMNVEV (reference sequence). This CDR3 reads CASSFRSSGNTIYF. CDR3 in DNA: TGTGCCAGCAGTTTTAGGAGCTCTGGAAACACCATATATTTT.

The chain recombines TRBV2 with TRBJ2-3, with D tentatively TRBD2 (6 bases). V lost 6 bases to trimming and J lost 2 bases, with 12 bases between them. Per germline, CDR1 SNHLY and CDR2 FYNNEI. The CDR3 length is 14 residues. The chain's CDR3 is CASRSGVSTDTQYF. The DNA for the CDR3 is TGTGCCAGCAGATCGGGGGTCTCCACAGATACGCAGTATTTT.

The rearrangement links TRBV27 to TRBJ2-3; D is possibly TRBD2 (6 bases). This CDR3 contains 14 residues. V was clipped by 10 bases and J by 2 bases, with 16 bases between them. Germline V gives CDR1 MNHEY, CDR2 SMNVEV (reference sequence). CDR3 nucleotides: TGTGCCAAGGGGACTCCTGACCTCACAGATACGCAGTATTTT. This gives the protein CAKGTPDLTDTQYF.

The V and J genes are TRBV5-1 and TRBJ2-5; D is perhaps TRBD2 (6 bases). The CDR3 has 13 amino acids. Germline V gives CDR1 SGHRS, CDR2 YFSETQ. The V end was cut by 3 bases, the J end by 2 bases, with 8 bases between. DNA for the CDR3: TGCGCCAGCAGCTCCGGGAGTCAAGAGACCCAGTACTTC. It encodes CASSSGSQETQYF.

A single count supports this clone. The rearrangement uses TRBV25-1 and TRBJ2-3; 9 bases map to TRBD1. Germline V CDR1 and CDR2: MGHDK, SYGVNS. Trimming removed 1 base from V and 3 bases from J; junction bases left unmatched: 8. The CDR3 has 17 residues. CDR3 sequence (DNA): TGTGCCAGCAGTGAATCTATGGACAGGGGCTTTACAGATACGCAGTATTTT. Its protein product is CASSESMDRGFTDTQYF.

The rearrangement joins TRBV7-9 to TRBJ2-7, with D possibly matching TRBD2 (6 bases). The CDR3 is 14 residues long. V lost 0 bases and J 6 bases, leaving 12 bases between the germline ends. CDR1 and CDR2 from the germline V gene are SEHNR and FQNEAQ (reference sequence). The CDR3, as DNA: TGTGCCAGCAGCTTAGCGGGAGGTCCCCTCGAGCAGTACTTC. This translates into CASSLAGGPLEQYF.

The rearrangement joins TRBV10-3 to TRBJ2-1, with 8 bases matching TRBD2. The V gene end was trimmed by 7 bases and the J gene end by 5 bases; junction bases not matched to a gene: 4. Germline V gives CDR1 ENHRY, CDR2 SYGVKD. CDR3 size: 13 residues. In nucleotides, the CDR3 is TGTGCCATCAAAAGCGGGAGCGACAATGAGCAGTTCTTC. Protein: CAIKSGSDNEQFF.

The chain uses TRBV28 and TRBJ2-7, with D possibly matching TRBD2 (5 bases). From germline, CDR1 is MDHEN and CDR2 SYDVKM. This CDR3 region has 12 residues. With 2 bases removed from V and 5 bases from J, the gap between germline ends came to 7 bases. CDR3 in DNA: TGTGCCAGCAGTTTACCGGGGAACGAGCAGTACTTC. This sequence encodes CASSLPGNEQYF.

The chain couples TRBV19 to TRBJ1-1, with a possible D match to TRBD1 (6 bases). The CDR3 totals 15 residues. V was cut by 5 bases and J by 7 bases, with 20 bases left in between. The germline gives CDR1 LNHDA, CDR2 SQIVND (reference sequence). CDR3 sequence reads: CASSPAGARAVEAFF. The CDR3 bases are TGTGCCAGTAGTCCCGCGGGGGCCCGGGCCGTTGAAGCTTTCTTT.

This chain links TRBV4-2 with TRBJ2-1; 12 nucleotides agree with TRBD2. This CDR3 spans 17 amino acids. Losses at the gene ends were 0 bases for V and 6 bases for J; bases not matched to a gene: 6. Germline-derived CDR1 and CDR2 are LGHNA and YNFKEQ. CDR3 in DNA: TGTGCCAGCAGCCAAGAGCCTAGCGGGAGGGCCGGCAATGAGCAGTTCTTC. Its protein is CASSQEPSGRAGNEQFF.

This sequence joins TRBV5-6 and TRBJ1-1, with D maybe TRBD1 (6 bases). Deletions cut 0 bases from V and 4 bases from J, with 7 bases between. CDR1 and CDR2 (germline): SGHDT, YYEEEE. This CDR3 has 13 residues. The CDR3 DNA reads TGTGCCAGCAGCTTGGGGACAGTCACTGAAGCTTTCTTT. This gives the protein CASSLGTVTEAFF.